Below are 2 T cell receptor beta chains sequenced from a single sample in a study of shared clonotypes between healthy human individuals. CD45RO-negative, CCR7-positively selected cells formed the naive CD8 fraction, excluding terminally differentiated effector memory CD45RA+ cells. Produced via immunoSEQ multiplex PCR; TCRdb's table is partial and in-frame only. The table has roughly 2,000,000 clones, 90% to 95% seen once. The sequencing input was naive CD8+ T cells from PBMCs. All receptors derive from a man younger than 35 in good health. Some clones in this sample may be carry-over from other donors' samples.

The chain combines TRBV4-1 with TRBJ2-7; TRBD2 matches 11 bases. This CDR3 region has 17 residues. CDR1 MGHRA and CDR2 YSYEKL come from the germline V gene. The V segment lost 4 bases and the J segment 4 bases; nucleotides outside the gene matches: 12. CDR3 nucleotides: TGCGCCAGCAGCCCGACGGTGCTAGCGGGAGGCGGGTACGAGCAGTACTTC. As protein: CASSPTVLAGGGYEQYF.

The chain combines TRBV10-1 with TRBJ2-3; D is ambiguous. Germline CDR1 and CDR2: WNHNN and SYGVQD (reference sequence). Trimming took 10 bases from V and 5 from J, leaving 10 bases between them. The CDR3 runs to 11 residues. The CDR3 region has the DNA TGCGCCACCAGGTTGGGAGATACGCAGTATTTT. Translated, it gives CATRLGDTQYF.